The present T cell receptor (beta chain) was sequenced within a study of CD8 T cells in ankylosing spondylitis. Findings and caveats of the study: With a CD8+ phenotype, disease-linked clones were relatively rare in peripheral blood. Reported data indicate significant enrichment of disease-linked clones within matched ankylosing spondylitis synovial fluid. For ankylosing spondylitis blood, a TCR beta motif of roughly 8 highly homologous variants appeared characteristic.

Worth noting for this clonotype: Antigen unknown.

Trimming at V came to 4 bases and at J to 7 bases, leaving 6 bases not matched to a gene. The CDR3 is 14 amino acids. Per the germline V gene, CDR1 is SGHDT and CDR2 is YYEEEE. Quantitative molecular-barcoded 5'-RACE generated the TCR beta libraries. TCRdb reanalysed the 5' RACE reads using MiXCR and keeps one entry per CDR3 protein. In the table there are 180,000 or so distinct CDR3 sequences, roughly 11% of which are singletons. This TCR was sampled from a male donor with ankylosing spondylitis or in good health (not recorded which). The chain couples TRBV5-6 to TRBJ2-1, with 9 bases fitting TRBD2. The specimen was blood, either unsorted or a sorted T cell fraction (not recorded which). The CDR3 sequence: CASSPGTSRNEQFF. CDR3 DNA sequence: TGTGCCAGCAGCCCCGGGACTAGCAGAAATGAGCAGTTCTTC.